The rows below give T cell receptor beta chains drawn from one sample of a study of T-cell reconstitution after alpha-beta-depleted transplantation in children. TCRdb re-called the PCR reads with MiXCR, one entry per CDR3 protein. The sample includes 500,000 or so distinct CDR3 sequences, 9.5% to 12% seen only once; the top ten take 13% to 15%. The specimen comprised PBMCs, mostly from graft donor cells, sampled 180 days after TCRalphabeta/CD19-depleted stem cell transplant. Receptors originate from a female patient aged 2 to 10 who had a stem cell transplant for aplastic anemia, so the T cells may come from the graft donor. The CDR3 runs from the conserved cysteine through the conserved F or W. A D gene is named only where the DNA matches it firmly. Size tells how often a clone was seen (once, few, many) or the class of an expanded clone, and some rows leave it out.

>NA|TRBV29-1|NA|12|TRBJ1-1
TGCAGCGTTGAGGATACGAACACTGAAGCTTTCTTT
CSVEDTNTEAFF
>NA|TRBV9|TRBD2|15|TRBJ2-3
TGTGCCAGCAGCGTAGAGGCTAGCGGGACAGATACGCAGTATTTT
CASSVEASGTDTQYF
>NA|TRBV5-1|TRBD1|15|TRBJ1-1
TGCGCCAGCAGCTCGGGGACAGGGTCAAACACTGAAGCTTTCTTT
CASSSGTGSNTEAFF
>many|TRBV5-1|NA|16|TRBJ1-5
TGCGCCAGCAGCAAGCCCTTAAAGAGGAGCAATCAGCCCCAGCATTTT
CASSKPLKRSNQPQHF
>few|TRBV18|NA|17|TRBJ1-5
TGTGCCAGCTCACCACTGGGGCCGCTCTATAGCAATCAGCCCCAGCATTTT
CASSPLGPLYSNQPQHF
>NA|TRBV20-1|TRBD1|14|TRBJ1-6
TGCAGTGCTCCAGGGGGCAGCTATAATTCACCCCTCCACTTT
CSAPGGSYNSPLHF
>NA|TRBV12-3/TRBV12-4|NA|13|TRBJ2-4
TGTGCCAGCAGGGCCCAGATTGGGAACATTCAGTACTTC
CASRAQIGNIQYF
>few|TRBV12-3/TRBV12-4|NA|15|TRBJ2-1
TGTGCCAGCAGTTCACCCGGGACCAAACGCGGTGAGCAGTTCTTC
CASSSPGTKRGEQFF
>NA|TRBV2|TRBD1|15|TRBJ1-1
TGTGCCAGCAGTTTTTTGGGACAGGGTGCAACTGAAGCTTTCTTT
CASSFLGQGATEAFF
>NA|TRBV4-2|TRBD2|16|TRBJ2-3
TGCGCCAGCAGCCAAGCCGGGACTAAAAACACAGATACGCAGTATTTT
CASSQAGTKNTDTQYF
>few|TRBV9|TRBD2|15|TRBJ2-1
TGTGCCAGCAGCGTGGCGGGAGGGGCGACAGGTGAGCAGTTCTTC
CASSVAGGATGEQFF
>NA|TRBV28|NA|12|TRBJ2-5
TGTGCCAGCAGTTTTTTATGGGAGACCCAGTACTTC
CASSFLWETQYF
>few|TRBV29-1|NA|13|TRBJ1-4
TGCAGCGTTTGCTACAGCAATAATGAAAAACTGTTTTTT
CSVCYSNNEKLFF
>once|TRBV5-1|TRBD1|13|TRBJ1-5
TGCGCCAGCAGCATGACAGGGGCTCAGCCCCAGCATTTT
CASSMTGAQPQHF
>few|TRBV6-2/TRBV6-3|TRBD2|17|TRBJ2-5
TGTGCCAGCAGTTACTCGCGGAGCGGGAGAGGTCTTGAGACCCAGTACTTC
CASSYSRSGRGLETQYF
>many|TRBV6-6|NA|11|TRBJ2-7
TGTGCCTCTGAGGGGGGCTACGAGCAGTACTTC
CASEGGYEQYF
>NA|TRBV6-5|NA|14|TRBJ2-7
TGTGCCAGCAGTTACTCAGCAGGTTTCGACGAGCAGTACTTC
CASSYSAGFDEQYF
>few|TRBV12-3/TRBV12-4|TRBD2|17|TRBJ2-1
TGTGCCAGCAGTGATATCAAAAGACTAGCAACCTACAATGAGCAGTTCTTC
CASSDIKRLATYNEQFF
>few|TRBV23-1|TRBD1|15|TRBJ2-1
TGCGCCAGCAGTCCCGGGGACAGGGTGATCGATGAGCAGTTCTTC
CASSPGDRVIDEQFF
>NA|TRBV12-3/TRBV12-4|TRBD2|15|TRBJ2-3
TGTGCCAGCAGTTTATTCGGGAGGATCACAGATACGCAGTATTTT
CASSLFGRITDTQYF
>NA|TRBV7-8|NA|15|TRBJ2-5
TGTGCCAGCACCCGAAGAATGACGGGAGAAGAGACCCAGTACTTC
CASTRRMTGEETQYF
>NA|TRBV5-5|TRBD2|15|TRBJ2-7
TGTGCCAGCAGCTTGGAAGGACTAGCGGGAGTCGGGCAGTACTTC
CASSLEGLAGVGQYF
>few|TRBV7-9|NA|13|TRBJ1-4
TGTGCCAGCAAACGGGAGGCTAATGAAAAACTGTTTTTT
CASKREANEKLFF
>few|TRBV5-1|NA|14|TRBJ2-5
TGCGCCAGCAGTCCGAGGACCCTCCAAGAGACCCAGTACTTC
CASSPRTLQETQYF
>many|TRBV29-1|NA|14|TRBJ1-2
TGCAGCGTTGAAGATCGGGACACCTTCTATGGCTACACCTTC
CSVEDRDTFYGYTF
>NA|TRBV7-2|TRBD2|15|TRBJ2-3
TGTGCCAGCAGCTCGGTGACTAGCTACACAGATACGCAGTATTTT
CASSSVTSYTDTQYF
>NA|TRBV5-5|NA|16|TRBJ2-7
TGTGCCAGCAGCTGGGTCCTGTACTATGGGGTATACGAGCAGTACTTC
CASSWVLYYGVYEQYF
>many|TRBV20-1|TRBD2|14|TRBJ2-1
TGCAGTGCCCAGACTAGCGGGAGATCGAATGAGCAGTTCTTC
CSAQTSGRSNEQFF
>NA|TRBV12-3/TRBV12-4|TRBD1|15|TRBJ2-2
TGTGCCAGCGGTTTTGGACAGGATAACACCGGGGAGCTGTTTTTT
CASGFGQDNTGELFF
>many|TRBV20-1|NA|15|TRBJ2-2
TGCAGTGCTAGCCTAACAATCAGGGACACCGGGGAGCTGTTTTTT
CSASLTIRDTGELFF
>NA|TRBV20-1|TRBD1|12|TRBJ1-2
TGCAGTGCTGAGGGACAGACCTATGGCGACACCTTC
CSAEGQTYGDTF
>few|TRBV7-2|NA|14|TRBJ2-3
TGTGCCAGCAGCCGGGGGTTAAGCACAGATACGCAGTATTTT
CASSRGLSTDTQYF
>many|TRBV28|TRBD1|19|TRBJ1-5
TGTGCCAGCAGTCCGTCTTGGAGGGACAGCAACTTTAGCAATCAGCCCCAGCATTTT
CASSPSWRDSNFSNQPQHF
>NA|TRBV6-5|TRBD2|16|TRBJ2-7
TGTGCCAGCAGTTACTCGAGCCCGGGACTACCCTACGAGCAGTACTTC
CASSYSSPGLPYEQYF
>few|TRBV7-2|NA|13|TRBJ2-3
TGTGCCAGCAGCCCCGGTCCCGCAGATACGCAGTATTTT
CASSPGPADTQYF
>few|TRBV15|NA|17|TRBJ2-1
TGTGCCACCAGCAGAGATGGTAATGGAGTCTCCTACAATGAGCAGTTCTTC
CATSRDGNGVSYNEQFF
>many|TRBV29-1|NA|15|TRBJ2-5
TGCAGCGTTGAAGATCCGGGGGAAGGGCAAGAGACCCAGTACTTC
CSVEDPGEGQETQYF
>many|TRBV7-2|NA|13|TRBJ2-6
TGTGCCAGCAGCTACGCTGGGGCCAACGTCCTGACTTTC
CASSYAGANVLTF
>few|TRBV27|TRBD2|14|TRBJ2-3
TGTGCCAGCGGTCCGGGACTAGCTAGCGATACGCAGTATTTT
CASGPGLASDTQYF
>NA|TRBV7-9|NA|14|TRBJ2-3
TGTGCCAGCAGCTTGTTCACGCTGAGGGATACGCAGTATTTT
CASSLFTLRDTQYF
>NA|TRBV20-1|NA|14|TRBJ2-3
TGCAGTGCTAGAGATCTCGGCTTCTCAGATACGCAGTATTTT
CSARDLGFSDTQYF
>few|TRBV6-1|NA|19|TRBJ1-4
TGTGCCAGCATTCGGATTTGGGCCGTAGACTTCTCTACTAATGAAAAACTGTTTTTT
CASIRIWAVDFSTNEKLFF
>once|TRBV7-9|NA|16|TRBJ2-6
TGTGCCAGCAGCCTTACCGTAGGGTCTGGGGCCAACGTCCTGACTTTC
CASSLTVGSGANVLTF
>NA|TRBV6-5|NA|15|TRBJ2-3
TGTGCCAGCAGTTACAACTCAGCTAGCACAGATACGCAGTATTTT
CASSYNSASTDTQYF
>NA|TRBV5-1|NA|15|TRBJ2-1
TGCGCCACCCAGGAGTCGAGCGGAACAGGGAATGAGCAGTTCTTC
CATQESSGTGNEQFF
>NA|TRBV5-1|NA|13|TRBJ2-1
TGCGCCAGCAGCTTGTTGTTCGGGGGTGAGCAGTTCTTC
CASSLLFGGEQFF
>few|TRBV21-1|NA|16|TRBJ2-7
TGTGCCAGCATAGGGGAAAAAGCAGGGGACTTCTACGAGCAGTACTTC
CASIGEKAGDFYEQYF
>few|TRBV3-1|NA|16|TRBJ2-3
TGTGCCAGCAGCCACGGGGGCAGGGACGATCCAGATACGCAGTATTTT
CASSHGGRDDPDTQYF
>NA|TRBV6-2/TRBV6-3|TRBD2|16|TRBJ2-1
TGTGCCAGCAGTTGGGGACTAGCGGGAGGGCAGCATGAGCAGTTCTTC
CASSWGLAGGQHEQFF